This TCR beta chain was observed in a study of T-cell memory formation after mild COVID-19. For the study at large: TCR clusters largely stayed donor specific.

V dropped 1 base and J dropped 3 bases, with 9 bases sitting between them. Germline V gene data show CDR1 as DFQATT and CDR2 as SNEGSKA (reference sequence). The CDR3 is 13 amino acids. This clonotype was detected only a few times. Its matching antigen is unknown. TCRdb fed the 5' RACE reads into MiXCR, producing one record per CDR3 protein. The repertoire holds roughly 320,000 distinct CDR3 sequences, with under 30% as singletons. Whole-study results and caveats: Researchers found some responding clones in pre-infection memory, a sign that cross-reactive memory joined.

The sequence was collected from an adult woman who had mild COVID-19 (a few samples of this study predate the infection). Cell type and time point are not known. The sequenced material came from PBMCs or a T cell subset sorted from them (not recorded which). The gene calls are TRBV20-1 and TRBJ1-1, with unresolved D. The CDR3 spells CSARARRDTEAFF. The CDR3 nucleotides are TGCAGTGCTAGAGCAAGGCGGGACACTGAAGCTTTCTTT.